This T cell receptor beta chain is from a study of CD8 T cells in ankylosing spondylitis. Using its own MiXCR run on the 5' RACE reads, TCRdb lists one record per CDR3 protein. The data show 250,000 or so distinct CDR3 sequences, with approximately 24% seen just once and roughly 0.6% held by the top ten. This clonotype was counted a few times. V was shortened by 2 bases and J by 6 bases, with 9 bases between the two germline ends. Germline V gene data show CDR1 as LNHNV and CDR2 as YYDKDF (reference sequence). The CDR3 is 13 amino acids. The chain has TRBV15 and TRBJ2-3; TRBD1 is a possible D gene (5 bases). Sequenced: blood, either unsorted or a sorted T cell fraction (not recorded which). This clonotype originated in a male donor with ankylosing spondylitis or in good health (not recorded which). CDR3 nucleotide sequence: TGTGCCACCAGCAGACAGGGTTTGGATACGCAGTATTTT. This sequence encodes CATSRQGLDTQYF.